Following are 13 T cell receptor beta chains from one sample sequenced in a study of T cell repertoires in cytomegalovirus infection. TCRdb independently ran MiXCR on the reads; one entry per CDR3 protein. The sample lists some 300,000 distinct CDR3 sequences, roughly 13% seen once, with roughly 9.7% in the top ten. The sample taken for sequencing was PBMCs. The receptors here all came from a human donor in good health (CMV status not recorded). Some clones in this sample may be carry-over from other donors' samples.

This rearrangement joins TRBV20-1 to TRBJ2-1; D tentatively reads TRBD1 or TRBD2 (6 bases each). Germline CDR1 DFQATT, CDR2 SNEGSKA (reference sequence). The V end was cut by 6 bases, the J end by 10 bases, with 28 bases between. The CDR3 runs 16 residues. The CDR3, as DNA: TGCAGTGCCACCCTTGCGGGACACCCACTAGTCCGCGAGCAGTTCTTC. Its translation: CSATLAGHPLVREQFF.

The genes are TRBV20-1 and TRBJ1-5; TRBD1 aligns across 7 bases. CDR1 is DFQATT and CDR2 is SNEGSKA in the germline V gene (reference sequence). J lost 2 bases, V lost 3 bases, and 4 bases had no gene match. This CDR3 region has 14 residues. As DNA, the CDR3 is TGCAGTGCTAGTCCTGGACAGGGCAATCAGCCCCAGCATTTT. It specifies CSASPGQGNQPQHF.

This clonotype appeared many times. The chain is built from TRBV28 and TRBJ2-7, with 8 nucleotides matching TRBD1. CDR3 size: 14 residues. The V and J ends lost 5 bases and 3 bases, in that order; junction bases with no gene match: 6. Germline V gives CDR1 MDHEN, CDR2 SYDVKM. Here the CDR3 reads CASSLPGQVYEQYF. The CDR3 nucleotides read TGTGCCAGCAGTCTTCCGGGACAGGTCTACGAGCAGTACTTC.

The genes are TRBV15 and TRBJ1-1; possibly TRBD1 for D (6 bases). Trimming took 2 bases from V and 3 from J, leaving 16 bases between them. This CDR3 has 16 residues. Germline assignment: CDR1 LNHNV and CDR2 YYDKDF (reference sequence). CDR3 coding DNA: TGTGCCACCAGCAGACGGCCCGACAGGAGAGACACTGAAGCTTTCTTT. This gives the protein CATSRRPDRRDTEAFF. The complete variable domain, with remaining parts taken from reference TRBV15 and TRBJ1-1, reads DAMVIQNPRYQVTQFGKPVTLSCSQTLNHNVMYWYQQKSSQAPKLLFHYYDKDFNNEADTPDNFQSRRPNTSFCFLDIRSPGLGDTAMYLCATSRRPDRRDTEAFFGQGTRLTVV.

This clonotype appeared many times. At one of its ends the junction is not consistent with the germline gene, which may arise from a read error. The chain is built from TRBV7-7 and TRBJ2-1; D call uncertain. The CDR3 consists of 13 residues. In germline, CDR1 is SSHAT, CDR2 FNYEAQ (reference sequence). The CDR3 spells CASSLAAGREQFF. CDR3 bases: TGTGCTAGCAGCTTAGCCGCCGGGCGTGAGCAGTTCTTC.

This clonotype was seen repeatedly, ten times or more. The chain links TRBV12-3 or TRBV12-4 to TRBJ1-2; 8 positions match TRBD1. J was trimmed by 0 bases and V by 4 bases; bases with no gene match: 7. The CDR3 sequence is 16 residues long. CDR3 coding DNA: TGTGCCAGCAGTTGGGGACAGGTTGCAGCTAACTATGGCTACACCTTC. It translates to CASSWGQVAANYGYTF.

This clonotype has ten or more counts. The chain is built from TRBV6-4 and TRBJ2-3, with TRBD2 identical over 7 bases. The CDR3 has 14 residues. The V gene's germline CDR1 is MRHNA and CDR2 SNTAGT. V shed 7 bases and J 4 bases; nucleotides not matched to a gene: 8. The DNA for the CDR3 is TGTGCCAGCAATCCGGGGACTACCCCAGATACGCAGTATTTT. This codes for CASNPGTTPDTQYF.

There are a few counts of this clonotype. The chain has TRBV3-1 and TRBJ2-6; no reliable D call. Deletions cut 0 bases from V and 0 bases from J, with 6 bases between. Germline V gene lookup returns CDR1 LGHDT and CDR2 YNNKEL (reference sequence). CDR3 length: 16 amino acids. CDR3 bases: TGTGCCAGCAGCCAAGAGGGCCGCTCTGGGGCCAACGTCCTGACTTTC. Residues: CASSQEGRSGANVLTF.

The CDR3, as DNA: TGTGCCAGCAGCCCGGGACAGCCGAAAGAGACCCAGTACTTC. This translates into CASSPGQPKETQYF. V gene TRBV12-3 or TRBV12-4 combines with J gene TRBJ2-5; the match to TRBD1 covers 7 bases. The CDR3 length is 14 residues. V shed 6 bases and J 3 bases; nucleotides not matched to a gene: 7.

This clonotype came up a few times. The J gene is TRBJ1-2, the V gene TRBV20-1; 7 nucleotides line up with TRBD1. Losses at the gene ends were 0 bases for V and 7 bases for J; bases not matched to a gene: 8. Germline V gene sequence: CDR1 DFQATT, CDR2 SNEGSKA (reference sequence). The CDR3 runs to 14 residues. Here the CDR3 reads CSARDPHRGGGYTF. The CDR3 DNA is TGCAGTGCTAGAGATCCCCACAGGGGTGGTGGCTACACCTTC.

This clonotype was detected many times. V is TRBV11-3 and J is TRBJ2-3; 7 nucleotides agree with TRBD1. Germline trimming cut 4 bases from V and 2 bases from J; bases unmatched to any gene: 9. The CDR3 runs 16 residues. Germline-derived CDR1 and CDR2 are SGHNT and YENEEA. Written as DNA, the CDR3 is TGTGCCAGCAGCTCCTACTCGGGACAGAACACAGATACGCAGTATTTT. Its protein product is CASSSYSGQNTDTQYF.

Many counts were recorded for this clonotype. This rearrangement joins TRBV20-1 to TRBJ2-3; 13 positions agree with TRBD2. The CDR3 totals 15 residues. Losses at the gene ends were 3 bases for V and 4 bases for J; bases not matched to a gene: 4. The germline V gene encodes CDR1 DFQATT and CDR2 SNEGSKA (reference sequence). The CDR3 nucleotides read TGCAGTGCTAGCCTCACTAGCGGGGGGGCAGATACGCAGTATTTT. As protein: CSASLTSGGADTQYF.

The J gene is TRBJ2-1, the V gene TRBV5-5, with D possibly TRBD1 on 6 matching bases. This CDR3 has 13 amino acids. With 5 bases removed from V and 6 bases from J, the gap between germline ends came to 12 bases. Per germline, CDR1 SGHKS and CDR2 YYEKEE (reference sequence). The CDR3 spells CASSRGGRNEQFF. The CDR3 nucleotides are TGTGCCAGCAGTCGAGGGGGACGCAATGAGCAGTTCTTC. Drawing the rest from reference TRBV5-5 and TRBJ2-1, the complete variable domain is DAGVTQSPTHLIKTRGQQVTLRCSPISGHKSVSWYQQVLGQGPQFIFQYYEKEERGRGNFPDRFSARQFPNYSSELNVNALLLGDSALYLCASSRGGRNEQFFGPGTRLTVL.